This record looks at one T cell receptor beta chain sequence and its context. This clone was seen only once. The antigen it recognizes is unknown. No base-level quality is on record; no much larger clone is a single base apart. This entry belongs to a study of blood T cell repertoires in COVID-19 (TCRdb year 2020). The study in broad terms: The collaborator samples originated in the United States, Italy and Spain and spanned the acute and convalescent phases of COVID-19. The material from the prospective study consisted of cDNA or gDNA derived from T cells, B-cell-depleted T cells, or PBMCs. Deeply sampled blood TCRbeta repertoires from subjects exposed to, actively infected with, or recovered from COVID-19 were included in the dataset. The repertoires were made available in a free public database intended to serve as a resource for research on the immune response to SARS-CoV-2. Samples were obtained from the ongoing ImmuneRACE study (first 160 participants) and from 1,000 to 1,500 subjects provided by 6 global collaborators. The sample metadata nearly always contained a de-identified subject ID, COVID-19 status, age in years and sex. Where available, HLA class I and class II types were obtained from metadata supplied by the sample provider rather than from assay-based typing.

At one collaborating source in Seattle, patients were enrolled during active infection and were followed longitudinally through the course of disease. Each collaborating institution followed its own protocols to collect whole blood in K2EDTA tubes. For TCRbeta analysis, collaborator samples were shipped as frozen whole blood, as isolated PBMCs, or as DNA extracted from either sample type. The immunoSEQ Assay, a bias-controlled multiplex PCR, was used to amplify TCRbeta CDR3 regions from genomic DNA. The published analysis was carried out like this. Within the assay, amplification of reference gene primers was used to estimate how many nucleated cells each sample contained. Sequence reads were collapsed and filtered to measure the absolute abundance of every unique TCRbeta CDR3 rearrangement. For each sample, productive Simpson clonality was calculated as the square root of Simpson's diversity index over productive rearrangements. TCRdb limited this immuneACCESS table to in-frame rearrangements with V and J called. A share of clones is missing; checked studies link under half to unresolved V genes, and the rest is unexplained. V and J calls and clone size come straight from that table; D and trimming were deduced from the DNA. This sample is represented by more than 150,000 clones; approximately 86% of them were singletons. Around 0.6% of the sample lies in the top ten.

The paper as a whole reports these results and caveats: The amount of clinical and demographic metadata varied by source and participant and was provided uncurated.

Sequencing was carried out using peripheral blood. The source of this sequence is a man in his 60s with COVID-19, enrolled during active disease.

In nucleotides, the sequence is TGCAGCGTCGGGACTAGCAGTGAGCAGTTCTTC. This codes for CSVGTSSEQFF. The receptor chain draws on TRBV29-1 and TRBJ2-1, and 9 bases in between align with TRBD2. For this chain, trimming is 6 bases at the V end and 9 bases at the J end, and the number of junction bases without a gene match is 3. For CDR1 and CDR2, the germline V gene lists SQVTM and ANQGSEA. The cysteine opens and the phenylalanine closes a CDR3 of 11 amino acids. This entry keeps only the CDR3 DNA: 33 bases, framed from base 1.